This note documents a single TCR beta chain sequence. The data belong to a study of blood T cell repertoires in COVID-19. Study context: The United States, Italy and Spain provided the acute and convalescent COVID-19 samples.

The V and J ends lost 7 bases and 2 bases respectively, with 18 bases between them. The CDR3 is 16 amino acids. Germline values: CDR1 MNHEY, CDR2 SMNVEV (reference sequence). Assay: immunoSEQ multiplex PCR; the TCRdb copy retains only in-frame clones and omits some. The data show about 160,000 clones, over 85% seen once. The sequenced material came from peripheral blood. The V call is TRBV27, the J call TRBJ1-5; D is uncertain. This clonotype was sampled from a woman in her forties or fifties with acute or convalescent COVID-19. The CDR3 nucleotides are TGTGCCAGCACCCCTCAAGGAGGGCTCGGCAATCAGCCCCAGCATTTT. Translated, it gives CASTPQGGLGNQPQHF.